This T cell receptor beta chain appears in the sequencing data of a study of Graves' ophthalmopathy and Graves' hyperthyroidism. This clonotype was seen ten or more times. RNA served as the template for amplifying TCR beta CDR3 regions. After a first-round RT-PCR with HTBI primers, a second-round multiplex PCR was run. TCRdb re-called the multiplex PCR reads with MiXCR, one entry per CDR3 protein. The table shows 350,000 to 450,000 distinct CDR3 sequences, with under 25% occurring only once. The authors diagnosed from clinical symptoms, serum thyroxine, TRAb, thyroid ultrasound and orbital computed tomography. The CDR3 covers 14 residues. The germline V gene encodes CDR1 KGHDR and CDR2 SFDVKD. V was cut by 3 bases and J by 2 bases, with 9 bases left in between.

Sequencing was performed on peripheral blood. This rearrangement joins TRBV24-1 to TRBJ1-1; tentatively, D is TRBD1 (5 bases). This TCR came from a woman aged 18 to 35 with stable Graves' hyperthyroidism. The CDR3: CATSDRGKNTEAFF. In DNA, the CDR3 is TGTGCCACCAGTGATAGGGGAAAAAACACTGAAGCTTTCTTT.